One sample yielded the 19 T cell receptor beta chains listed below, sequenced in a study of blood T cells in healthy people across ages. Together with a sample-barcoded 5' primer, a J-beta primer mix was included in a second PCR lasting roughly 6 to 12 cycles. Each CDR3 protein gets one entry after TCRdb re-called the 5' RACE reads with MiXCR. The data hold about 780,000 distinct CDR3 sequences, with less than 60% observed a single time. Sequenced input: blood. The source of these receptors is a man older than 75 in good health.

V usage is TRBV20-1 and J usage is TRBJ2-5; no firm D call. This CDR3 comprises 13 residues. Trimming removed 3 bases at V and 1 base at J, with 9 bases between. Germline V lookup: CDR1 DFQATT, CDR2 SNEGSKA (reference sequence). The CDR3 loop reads CSARKDPQETQYF. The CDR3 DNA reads TGCAGTGCTAGGAAGGACCCCCAAGAGACCCAGTACTTC.

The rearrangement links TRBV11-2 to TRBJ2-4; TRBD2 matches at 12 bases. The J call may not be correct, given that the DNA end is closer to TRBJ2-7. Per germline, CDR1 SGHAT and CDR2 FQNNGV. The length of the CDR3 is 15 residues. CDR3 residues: CASSSRTSGTHEQYF. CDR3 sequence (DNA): TGTGCCAGCAGCTCCCGGACTAGCGGGACCCACGAGCAGTACTTC.

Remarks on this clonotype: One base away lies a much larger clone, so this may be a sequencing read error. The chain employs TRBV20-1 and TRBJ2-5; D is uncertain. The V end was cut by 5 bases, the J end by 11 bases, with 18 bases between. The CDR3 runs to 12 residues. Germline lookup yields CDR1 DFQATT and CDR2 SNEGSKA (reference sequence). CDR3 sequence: CSAPDMSAEQYF. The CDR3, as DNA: TGCAGTGCTCCCGACATGTCCGCTGAGCAGTACTTC.

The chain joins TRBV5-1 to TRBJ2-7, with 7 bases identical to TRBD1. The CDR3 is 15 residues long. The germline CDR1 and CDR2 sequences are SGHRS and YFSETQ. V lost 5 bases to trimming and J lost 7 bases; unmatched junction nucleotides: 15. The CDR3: CASRPPDRDYNEQYF. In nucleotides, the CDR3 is TGCGCCAGCAGGCCCCCCGACAGGGATTACAATGAGCAGTACTTC.

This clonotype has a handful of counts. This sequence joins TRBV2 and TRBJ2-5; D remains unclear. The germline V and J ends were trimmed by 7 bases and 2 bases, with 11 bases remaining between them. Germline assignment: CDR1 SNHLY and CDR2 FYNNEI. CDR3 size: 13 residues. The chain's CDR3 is CASILTRQETQYF. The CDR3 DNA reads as TGTGCCAGCATCCTGACCCGACAAGAGACCCAGTACTTC.

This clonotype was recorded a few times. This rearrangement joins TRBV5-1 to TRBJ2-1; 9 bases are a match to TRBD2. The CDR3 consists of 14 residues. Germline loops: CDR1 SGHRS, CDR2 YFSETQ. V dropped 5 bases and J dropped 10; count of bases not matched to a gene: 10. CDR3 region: CASSQSSGNSEQFF. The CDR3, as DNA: TGCGCCAGCAGTCAGTCTAGCGGGAACAGCGAGCAGTTCTTC.

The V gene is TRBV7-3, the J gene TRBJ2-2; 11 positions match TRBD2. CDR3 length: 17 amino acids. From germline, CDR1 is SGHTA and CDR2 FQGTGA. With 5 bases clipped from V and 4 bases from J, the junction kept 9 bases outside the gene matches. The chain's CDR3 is CASSLSGRASITGELFF. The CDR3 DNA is TGTGCCAGCAGCCTTAGCGGGAGGGCGTCTATCACCGGGGAGCTGTTTTTT. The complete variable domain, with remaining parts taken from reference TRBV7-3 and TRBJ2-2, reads GAGVSQTPSNKVTEKGKYVELRCDPISGHTALYWYRQSLGQGPEFLIYFQGTGAADDSGLPNDRFFAVRPEGSVSTLKIQRTERGDSAVYLCASSLSGRASITGELFFGEGSRLTVL.

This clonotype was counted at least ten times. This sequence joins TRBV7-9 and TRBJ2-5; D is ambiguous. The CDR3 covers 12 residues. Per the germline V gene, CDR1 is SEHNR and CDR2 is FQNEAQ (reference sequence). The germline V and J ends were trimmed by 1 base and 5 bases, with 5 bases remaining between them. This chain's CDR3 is CASSLVGETQYF. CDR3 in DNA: TGTGCCAGCAGCTTAGTTGGGGAGACCCAGTACTTC.

DNA for the CDR3: TGTGCCTGGAGTGAAACAGGGGTGCCCTACGAGCAGTACTTC. This translates into CAWSETGVPYEQYF. This chain uses TRBV30 with TRBJ2-7; 7 bases agree with TRBD1. Germline V lookup: CDR1 GTSNPN, CDR2 SVGIG (reference sequence). This CDR3 region has 14 residues. Trimming removed 1 base from V and 2 bases from J; junction bases left unmatched: 5.

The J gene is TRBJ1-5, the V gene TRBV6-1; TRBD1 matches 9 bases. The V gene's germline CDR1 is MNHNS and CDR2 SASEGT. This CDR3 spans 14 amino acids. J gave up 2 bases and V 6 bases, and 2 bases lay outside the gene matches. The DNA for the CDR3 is TGTGCCAGCAGGAGGACAGGGGGCAATCAGCCCCAGCATTTT. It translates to CASRRTGGNQPQHF.

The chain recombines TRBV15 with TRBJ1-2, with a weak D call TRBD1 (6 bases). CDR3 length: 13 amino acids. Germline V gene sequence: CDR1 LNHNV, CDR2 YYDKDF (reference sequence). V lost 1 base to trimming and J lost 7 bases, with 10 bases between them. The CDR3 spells CATSRAAGVGYTF. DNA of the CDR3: TGTGCCACCAGCAGAGCGGCAGGGGTTGGCTACACCTTC.

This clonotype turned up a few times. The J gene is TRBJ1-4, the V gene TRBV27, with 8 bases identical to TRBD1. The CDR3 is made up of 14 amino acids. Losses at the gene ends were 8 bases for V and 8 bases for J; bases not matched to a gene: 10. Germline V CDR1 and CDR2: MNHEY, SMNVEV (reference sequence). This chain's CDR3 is CASPSHRGDEKLFF. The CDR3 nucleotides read TGTGCCAGCCCCTCCCACAGGGGGGACGAAAAACTGTTTTTT.

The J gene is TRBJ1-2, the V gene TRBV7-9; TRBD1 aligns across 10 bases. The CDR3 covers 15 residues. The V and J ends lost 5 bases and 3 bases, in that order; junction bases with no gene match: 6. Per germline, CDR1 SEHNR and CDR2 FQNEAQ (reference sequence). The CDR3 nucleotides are TGTGCCAGCAGCCCGACAGGGGGCGGGGACTATGGCTACACCTTC. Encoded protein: CASSPTGGGDYGYTF.

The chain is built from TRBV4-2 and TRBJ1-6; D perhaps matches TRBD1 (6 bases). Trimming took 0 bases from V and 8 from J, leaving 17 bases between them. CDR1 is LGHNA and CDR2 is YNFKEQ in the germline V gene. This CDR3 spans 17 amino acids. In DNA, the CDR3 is TGTGCCAGCAGCCAAGATCGGGGGGCGGCCGATGATTCACCCCTCCACTTT. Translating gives CASSQDRGAADDSPLHF.

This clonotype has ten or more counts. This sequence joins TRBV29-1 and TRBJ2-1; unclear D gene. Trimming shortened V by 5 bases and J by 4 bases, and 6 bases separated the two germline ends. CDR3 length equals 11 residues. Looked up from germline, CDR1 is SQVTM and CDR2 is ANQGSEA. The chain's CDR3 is CSVLLYNEQFF. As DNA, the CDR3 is TGCAGCGTTCTGTTATACAATGAGCAGTTCTTC.

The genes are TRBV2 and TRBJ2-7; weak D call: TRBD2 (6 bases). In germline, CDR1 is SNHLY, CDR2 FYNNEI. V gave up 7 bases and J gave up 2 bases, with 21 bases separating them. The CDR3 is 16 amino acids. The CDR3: CASTKLPSDTTYEQYF. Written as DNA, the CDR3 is TGTGCCAGCACCAAACTCCCTAGCGACACAACCTACGAGCAGTACTTC.

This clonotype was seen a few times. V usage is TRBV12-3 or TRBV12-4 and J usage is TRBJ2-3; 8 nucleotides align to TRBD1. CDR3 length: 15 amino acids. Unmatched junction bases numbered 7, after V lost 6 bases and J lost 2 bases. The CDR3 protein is CASRRTGSPTDTQYF. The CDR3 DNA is TGTGCCAGCAGACGGACAGGGAGCCCCACAGATACGCAGTATTTT.

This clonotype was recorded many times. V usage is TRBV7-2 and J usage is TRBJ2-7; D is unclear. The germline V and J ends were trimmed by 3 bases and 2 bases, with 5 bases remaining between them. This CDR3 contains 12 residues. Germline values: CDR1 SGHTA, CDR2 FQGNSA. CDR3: CASSLSAYEQYF. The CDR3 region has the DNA TGTGCCAGCAGCTTGTCAGCCTACGAGCAGTACTTC.

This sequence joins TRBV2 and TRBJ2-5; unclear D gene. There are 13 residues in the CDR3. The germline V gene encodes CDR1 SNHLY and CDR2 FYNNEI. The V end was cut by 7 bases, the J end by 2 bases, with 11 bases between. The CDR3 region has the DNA TGTGCCAGCAACACCGGGCAGCAAGAGACCCAGTACTTC. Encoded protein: CASNTGQQETQYF.